Following are 3 T cell receptor beta chains from one sample sequenced in a study of molecular identifiers for immune sequencing clone quantification. Each CDR3 protein is one row after TCRdb ran MiXCR on the PCR reads. The table shows about 320,000 distinct CDR3 sequences, with 24% occurring only once. The sample taken for sequencing was naive CD8+ T cells from blood, with Jurkat cell RNA spiked in. Subset specified: FACS-sorted CD8+CD4-CCR7+CD45RA+ naive T cells. The source of these receptors is a human donor in good health. Some libraries in this study had Jurkat cell RNA spiked in.

Worth noting for this clonotype: One junction end does not reproduce the germline sequence, and a read error may be involved. The rearrangement uses TRBV6-1 and TRBJ1-5; D gene unclear. Germline V gene sequence: CDR1 MNHNS, CDR2 SASEGT. The CDR3 loop spans 15 amino acids. The CDR3 sequence is CACSEGPYSNQPQHF. The CDR3 coding sequence is TGTGCCTGCAGTGAGGGCCCATATAGCAATCAGCCCCAGCATTTT.

Concerning this clonotype itself: A junction end diverges from the germline sequence, so it may reflect a read error. The chain uses TRBV7-9 and TRBJ2-7; 10 bases line up with TRBD2. The CDR3 loop spans 15 amino acids. The germline V gene has CDR1 SEHNR and CDR2 FQNEAQ (reference sequence). CDR3: CASSSASGSSCEQYF. The CDR3 bases are TGTGCCAGCAGCTCCGCTAGCGGGAGTTCCTGCGAGCAGTACTTC.

This chain joins TRBV18 and TRBJ1-5; D remains unclear. The V gene lost 0 bases and the J gene lost 6 bases, with 12 bases spanning the gap. Germline CDR1 is KGHSH and CDR2 is LQKENI. The CDR3 is 15 amino acids. CDR3 nucleotides: TGTGCCAGCTCACCACCAGGGCTAGTGGGTCAGCCCCAGCATTTT. Translating gives CASSPPGLVGQPQHF.